The next 9 T cell receptor beta chains were all read from a single sample in a study of blood T cell repertoires in COVID-19. Only in-frame clones appear in the TCRdb table, and some are missing; sequencing was by immunoSEQ multiplex PCR. Of 150,000 to 200,000 clones in the sample, under 80% were seen once. Sample: PBMCs or T cells enriched from blood (not recorded which). The receptors stem from a woman aged 45-65 years with acute COVID-19.

The CDR3 region is CAISSGNEQFF. CDR3 DNA: TGTGCCATCAGCAGTGGCAATGAGCAGTTCTTC. The V call is TRBV10-3, the J call TRBJ2-1; D is undetermined. From germline, CDR1 is ENHRY and CDR2 SYGVKD. The CDR3 is 11 amino acids. V was shortened by 6 bases and J by 6 bases, with 6 bases between the two germline ends.

V usage is TRBV7-2 and J usage is TRBJ2-5, with 13 positions matching TRBD2. CDR1 and CDR2 (germline): SGHTA, FQGNSA. The CDR3 extends over 17 amino acids. The V segment lost 5 bases and the J segment 6 bases; nucleotides outside the gene matches: 12. CDR3 DNA sequence: TGTGCCAGCAGCGCACTAGCGGGGGGGCCAGCCCTCAAGACCCAGTACTTC. It specifies CASSALAGGPALKTQYF. The full variable domain, its missing parts supplied by reference TRBV7-2 and TRBJ2-5, is GAGVSQSPSNKVTEKGKDVELRCDPISGHTALYWYRQSLGQGLEFLIYFQGNSAPDKSGLPSDRFSAERTGGSVSTLTIQRTQQEDSAVYLCASSALAGGPALKTQYFGPGTRLLVL.

V gene TRBV6-5 combines with J gene TRBJ1-2; D may be TRBD1 (5 bases). CDR3 size: 13 residues. Trimming shortened V by 2 bases and J by 8 bases, and 12 bases separated the two germline ends. Germline values: CDR1 MNHEY, CDR2 SVGAGI. The CDR3 DNA follows: TGTGCCAGCAGTTACGGGGGTCGGGGGGGCTACACCTTC. As protein: CASSYGGRGGYTF.

This clone was counted only a few times. The chain carries TRBV3-1 (or the pseudogene TRBV3-2) and TRBJ1-2, with 10 bases matching TRBD1. V gave up 4 bases and J gave up 6 bases; unmatched junction bases: 11. This CDR3 region has 16 residues. Per the germline V gene, CDR1 is LGHDT and CDR2 is YNNKEL (reference sequence). Here the CDR3 reads CASSRLETGGANGYTF. In nucleotides, the CDR3 is TGTGCCAGCAGCCGTCTGGAGACAGGGGGCGCTAATGGCTACACCTTC.

The V gene is TRBV10-3, the J gene TRBJ1-6; D unresolved. Germline values: CDR1 ENHRY, CDR2 SYGVKD. This CDR3 is built from 11 residues. V was pared by 3 bases and J by 14 bases, with 8 bases between. The DNA for the CDR3 is TGTGCCATCAGTGACCGGGAGGCCCTCCACTTT. This sequence encodes CAISDREALHF.

This clone was detected a few times. This chain joins TRBV28 and TRBJ2-5; possibly TRBD1 for D (6 bases). This CDR3 comprises 16 residues. In germline, CDR1 is MDHEN, CDR2 SYDVKM. V shed 4 bases and J shed 2 bases, with 17 bases lying between them. CDR3 residues: CASSSPSGEGQETQYF. CDR3 bases: TGTGCCAGCAGTTCCCCTTCAGGGGAAGGACAAGAGACCCAGTACTTC.

The sample holds one count of this clone. The chain recombines TRBV27 with TRBJ2-3, with D possibly being TRBD2 (7 bases). Germline V gene sequence: CDR1 MNHEY, CDR2 SMNVEV (reference sequence). The length of the CDR3 is 17 residues. V was cut by 7 bases and J by 1 base, with 21 bases left in between. CDR3 nucleotides: TGTGCCAGCAACACCTTACGGGGGAGGGGGGGCACAGATACGCAGTATTTT. Its protein is CASNTLRGRGGTDTQYF.

The genes are TRBV18 and TRBJ2-5; the D is unclear. The germline V gene has CDR1 KGHSH and CDR2 LQKENI. The CDR3 loop spans 14 amino acids. Between the trimmed V and J ends, which lost 3 bases and 1 base, there was a span of 9 bases. Here the CDR3 DNA reads TGTGCCAGCTCACCCAACTCGCTCCAAGAGACCCAGTACTTC. Its protein product is CASSPNSLQETQYF.

V gene TRBV28 combines with J gene TRBJ1-6; 9 bases are shared with TRBD1. Germline loops: CDR1 MDHEN, CDR2 SYDVKM. The CDR3 is made up of 16 amino acids. Trimming took 4 bases from V and 7 from J; bases not matched to a gene: 8. The CDR3: CASSSRTGASNSPLHF. The CDR3 nucleotides read TGTGCCAGCAGTTCCCGGACAGGGGCCTCGAATTCACCCCTCCACTTT. Full variable domain (outside the CDR3, taken from reference TRBV28 and TRBJ1-6): DVKVTQSSRYLVKRTGEKVFLECVQDMDHENMFWYRQDPGLGLRLIYFSYDVKMKEKGDIPEGYSVSREKKERFSLILESASTNQTSMYLCASSSRTGASNSPLHFGNGTRLTVT.